The clone carrying this TCR beta chain came up many times. What it binds is not known. This sample is part of a study of identical twins. The CDR3 runs to 15 residues. Germline V gene lookup returns CDR1 SGDLS and CDR2 YYNGEE. Trimming removed 0 bases from V and 2 bases from J, with 10 bases in between. Template switching added a universal primer site, and cDNA bore unique molecular identifiers. MiXCR was run by TCRdb on the 5' RACE reads, yielding one entry per CDR3 protein. This sample has roughly 150,000 distinct CDR3 sequences, with roughly 3.5% found just once. Study conclusions and caveats: Twins' excess sharing was less marked for out-of-frame beta sequences. Where out-of-frame alpha sequences were twin-shared, they showed excess low generation probability.

V usage is TRBV9 and J usage is TRBJ2-3; D is unresolved. The specimen was memory T cells sorted from blood. The sequence came from a young man in good health. CDR3: CASSVAPTSTDTQYF. Here the CDR3 DNA reads TGTGCCAGCAGCGTAGCCCCGACCTCCACAGATACGCAGTATTTT.